Listed here are 22 T cell receptor beta chains from one sample, sequenced in a study of PD-1 blockade in classical Hodgkin lymphoma. Autologous stem cell transplantation was followed by relapse in every patient, and brentuximab vedotin exposure varied. TCRdb's copy holds only in-frame clones and misses some; the assay was immunoSEQ multiplex PCR. The table has 50,000 to 75,000 clones, approximately 90% seen once. Specimen: peripheral blood mononuclear cells (PBMCs), collected before the second cycle of nivolumab. The receptors stem from a human donor with classical Hodgkin lymphoma.

The V gene is TRBV5-1, the J gene TRBJ2-2; D gene uncertain. Germline CDR1 and CDR2: SGHRS and YFSETQ. Trimming stripped 0 bases from V and 4 bases from J, with 13 bases between. The CDR3 totals 16 residues. This CDR3 is CASSLGARSGTGELFF. The CDR3 coding sequence is TGCGCCAGCAGCTTGGGGGCCAGGTCCGGCACCGGGGAGCTGTTTTTT. Looking up the rest from reference TRBV5-1 and TRBJ2-2 gives the full variable domain: KAGVTQTPRYLIKTRGQQVTLSCSPISGHRSVSWYQQTPGQGLQFLFEYFSETQRNKGNFPGRFSGRQFSNSRSEMNVSTLELGDSALYLCASSLGARSGTGELFFGEGSRLTVL.

This clone occurred once. V and J are TRBV5-1 and TRBJ1-2; TRBD1 might be the D (6 bases). Germline CDR1 SGHRS, CDR2 YFSETQ. Trimming removed 4 bases from V and 8 bases from J, with 15 bases in between. The CDR3 consists of 13 residues. CDR3 region: CASSPAPTGGYTF. CDR3 DNA sequence: TGCGCCAGCAGCCCCGCGCCGACAGGCGGCTACACCTTC.

The chain joins TRBV5-1 to TRBJ2-2; TRBD2 is a possible D gene (7 bases). V was trimmed by 4 bases and J by 6 bases, leaving 16 bases between them. The germline V gene has CDR1 SGHRS and CDR2 YFSETQ. The CDR3 covers 15 residues. CDR3 coding DNA: TGCGCCAGCAGCGAGATCGCGGGGGCCCCCGGGGAGCTGTTTTTT. Amino acid sequence: CASSEIAGAPGELFF.

The chain combines TRBV5-5 with TRBJ2-4; 14 positions match TRBD2. The CDR3 is 16 amino acids. V lost 4 bases and J lost 5; bases outside the gene matches: 5. Germline V gene data show CDR1 as SGHKS and CDR2 as YYEKEE (reference sequence). CDR3 amino acids: CASSPGLAGVENIQYF. The CDR3 DNA reads as TGTGCCAGCAGCCCGGGACTAGCGGGGGTGGAAAACATTCAGTACTTC. Full variable domain (missing parts from reference TRBV5-5 and TRBJ2-4): DAGVTQSPTHLIKTRGQQVTLRCSPISGHKSVSWYQQVLGQGPQFIFQYYEKEERGRGNFPDRFSARQFPNYSSELNVNALLLGDSALYLCASSPGLAGVENIQYFGAGTRLSVL.

The V and J genes are TRBV30 and TRBJ2-3; unclear D gene. The germline V and J ends were trimmed by 2 bases and 1 base, with 4 bases remaining between them. The CDR3 is made up of 12 amino acids. The germline V gene encodes CDR1 GTSNPN and CDR2 SVGIG (reference sequence). CDR3 protein: CAWSRGTDTQYF. The CDR3 nucleotides read TGTGCCTGGAGTAGGGGCACAGATACGCAGTATTTT.

The chain joins TRBV27 to TRBJ1-2; TRBD1 agrees at 12 bases. The CDR3 totals 16 residues. Losses at the gene ends were 0 bases for V and 4 bases for J; bases not matched to a gene: 3. Germline assignment: CDR1 MNHEY and CDR2 SMNVEV (reference sequence). CDR3 residues: CASSLSGTGGGYGYTF. The CDR3 DNA sequence: TGTGCCAGCAGTTTATCCGGGACAGGGGGCGGCTATGGCTACACCTTC.

V usage is TRBV9 and J usage is TRBJ2-2; 8 bases are shared with TRBD2. The CDR3 consists of 16 residues. Germline V gene sequence: CDR1 SGDLS, CDR2 YYNGEE. J gave up 0 bases and V 0 bases, and 1 base lay outside the gene matches. The CDR3 sequence is CASSVAAGANTGELFF. The CDR3 region has the DNA TGTGCCAGCAGCGTAGCAGCGGGGGCGAACACCGGGGAGCTGTTTTTT.

This sequence joins TRBV13 and TRBJ2-1; D uncertain. Trimming took off 5 bases at V and 3 bases at J, with 2 bases between the two ends. Germline values: CDR1 PRHDT, CDR2 FYEKMQ (reference sequence). This CDR3 contains 11 residues. CDR3 in amino acids: CASSDYNEQFF. DNA for the CDR3: TGTGCCAGCAGCGACTACAATGAGCAGTTCTTC.

The chain links TRBV13 to TRBJ1-1; the match to TRBD1 covers 9 bases. The CDR3 sequence is 13 residues long. V was pared by 3 bases and J by 6 bases, with 2 bases of the junction left unmatched. Germline-derived CDR1 and CDR2 are PRHDT and FYEKMQ (reference sequence). The CDR3 loop reads CASSLGQGAEAFF. The CDR3 nucleotides read TGTGCCAGCAGCTTGGGACAGGGAGCTGAAGCTTTCTTT.

This chain connects TRBV28 to TRBJ1-2, with a possible D match to TRBD1 (6 bases). The germline V and J ends were trimmed by 10 bases and 6 bases, with 24 bases remaining between them. CDR3 length: 15 amino acids. Germline V gene data show CDR1 as MDHEN and CDR2 as SYDVKM. The CDR3 DNA reads as TGTGCCATTGCAGCTTTGGGGGGCGTTTTCGATGGCTACACCTTC. It specifies CAIAALGGVFDGYTF.

The chain recombines TRBV5-1 with TRBJ2-5; 10 nucleotides agree with TRBD1. This CDR3 is built from 15 residues. V lost 0 bases, J lost 4 bases, and 3 bases stayed unmatched. Germline V gene lookup returns CDR1 SGHRS and CDR2 YFSETQ. The CDR3 here is CASSLGDRGLETQYF. DNA of the CDR3: TGCGCCAGCAGCTTGGGGGACAGGGGTCTAGAGACCCAGTACTTC.

This sequence joins TRBV28 and TRBJ1-6, with D tentatively TRBD1 (6 bases). This CDR3 spans 14 amino acids. Trimming stripped 6 bases from V and 10 bases from J, with 16 bases between. Germline V gene lookup returns CDR1 MDHEN and CDR2 SYDVKM. The CDR3 is CASSPPGARSPLHF. The CDR3 nucleotides are TGTGCCAGCAGCCCCCCGGGGGCGAGGTCACCCCTCCACTTT.

This chain connects TRBV7-9 to TRBJ1-1; D is possibly TRBD1 (6 bases). Trimming shortened V by 5 bases and J by 0 bases, and 13 bases separated the two germline ends. CDR3 length equals 15 residues. Per the germline V gene, CDR1 is SEHNR and CDR2 is FQNEAQ (reference sequence). The CDR3 nucleotides read TGTGCCAGCAGCAACCGGACAGCCATGAACACTGAAGCTTTCTTT. As protein: CASSNRTAMNTEAFF.

The J gene is TRBJ2-3, the V gene TRBV29-1; no definite D call. The CDR3 is made up of 13 amino acids. V lost 1 base and J lost 2, with 7 bases in between. CDR1 and CDR2 (germline): SQVTM, ANQGSEA. As DNA, the CDR3 is TGCAGCGTTGAAGGGCGGCACACAGATACGCAGTATTTT. Translated: CSVEGRHTDTQYF.

The rearrangement joins TRBV10-2 to TRBJ2-7, with 12 bases lining up with TRBD1. The CDR3 contains 14 residues. Trimming removed 5 bases from V and 5 bases from J; junction bases left unmatched: 4. Looked up from germline, CDR1 is WSHSY and CDR2 is SAAADI. As DNA, the CDR3 is TGCGCCAGCAGTCCCGGGACAGGGGGCGACGAGCAGTACTTC. This encodes CASSPGTGGDEQYF.

J is TRBJ1-1 and V is TRBV18, with D perhaps TRBD1 (6 bases). With 6 bases removed from V and 2 bases from J, the gap between germline ends came to 16 bases. The CDR3 is 15 residues long. Germline V gene data show CDR1 as KGHSH and CDR2 as LQKENI. The CDR3 reads CASSAVGAGNTEAFF. In nucleotides, the CDR3 is TGTGCCAGCTCGGCCGTGGGGGCCGGCAACACTGAAGCTTTCTTT. Full variable domain (rest looked up from reference TRBV18 and TRBJ1-1): NAGVMQNPRHLVRRRGQEARLRCSPMKGHSHVYWYRQLPEEGLKFMVYLQKENIIDESGMPKERFSAEFPKEGPSILRIQQVVRGDSAAYFCASSAVGAGNTEAFFGQGTRLTVV.

This sequence joins TRBV6-6 and TRBJ1-5; weak D call: TRBD1 (5 bases). Germline V CDR1 and CDR2: MNHNY, SVGAGI (reference sequence). Trimming took 8 bases from V and 1 from J, leaving 18 bases between them. The CDR3 runs to 16 residues. The CDR3 coding sequence is TGTGCCAGCTCCCTCGGGGCAGCTAAAAGCAATCAGCCCCAGCATTTT. It codes for CASSLGAAKSNQPQHF.

The chain employs TRBV6-6 and TRBJ1-1, with D perhaps TRBD1 (6 bases). CDR3 length equals 16 residues. V lost 0 bases to trimming and J lost 8 bases, with 19 bases between them. Looked up from germline, CDR1 is MNHNY and CDR2 is SVGAGI (reference sequence). CDR3 amino acids: CASSYSIPGQPGEAFF. CDR3 bases: TGTGCCAGCAGTTACTCGATTCCCGGACAGCCCGGGGAAGCTTTCTTT.

The V gene is TRBV4-3, the J gene TRBJ2-3; D is perhaps TRBD2 (6 bases). The CDR3 is made up of 16 amino acids. Germline V gene lookup returns CDR1 LGHNA and CDR2 YSLEER. Trimming cost V 0 bases and J 0 bases, with 10 bases left between them. The CDR3 sequence: CASSQDGGYSTDTQYF. CDR3 bases: TGCGCCAGCAGCCAAGATGGGGGGTATAGCACAGATACGCAGTATTTT.

The chain combines TRBV5-6 with TRBJ1-5, with 7 bases aligning to TRBD1. V lost 1 base, J lost 3 bases, and 7 bases stayed unmatched. The CDR3 has 16 amino acids. CDR1 is SGHDT, CDR2 YYEEEE, per germline. CDR3 coding DNA: TGTGCCAGCAGCTTGTTACGCCAGGGGGACAATCAGCCCCAGCATTTT. It specifies CASSLLRQGDNQPQHF.

V gene TRBV5-1 combines with J gene TRBJ2-2; D may be TRBD2 (5 bases). Trimming took 3 bases from V and 6 from J, leaving 12 bases between them. The CDR3 consists of 14 residues. Germline CDR1 SGHRS, CDR2 YFSETQ. The CDR3 coding sequence is TGCGCCAGCAGCTACACTAGTCCCCCCGGGGAGCTGTTTTTT. It specifies CASSYTSPPGELFF.

This rearrangement joins TRBV5-1 to TRBJ1-5, with a possible D match to TRBD1 (5 bases). Germline CDR1 reads SGHRS; CDR2 reads YFSETQ. V was trimmed by 0 bases and J by 2 bases, leaving 9 bases between them. This CDR3 comprises 15 residues. CDR3 nucleotides: TGCGCCAGCAGCTTGGGGGACTCGGGCAATCAGCCCCAGCATTTT. Protein sequence: CASSLGDSGNQPQHF.